The clone carrying this T cell receptor beta chain was counted many times. CDR1 and CDR2 (germline): SGDLS, YYNGEE. The ends lost 2 bases at V and 4 bases at J; junction bases unmatched: 4. The CDR3 contains 16 residues. The data were obtained in a study of molecular identifiers for immune sequencing clone quantification. Input for naive CD8 libraries was roughly 20,000 to 1,000,000 sorted cells; the RNA fraction used was 10%, 30% or 50%. Methods described previously, with TCR primers listed, were used for bulk TCR libraries. MiXCR, run by TCRdb on the PCR reads, gives a single entry per CDR3 protein. The data hold under 65,000 distinct CDR3 sequences, with under 30% observed a single time.

Sequenced material: naive CD8+ T cells from blood, with Jurkat cell RNA spiked in. Subset specified: FACS-sorted CD8+CD4-CCR7+CD45RA+ naive T cells. This sequence was found in a human donor in good health. Some libraries in this study had Jurkat cell RNA spiked in. The V gene is TRBV9, the J gene TRBJ2-3; TRBD2 matches at 13 bases. The CDR3 loop reads CASSVGTSGKADTQYF. CDR3 sequence (DNA): TGTGCCAGCAGCGTGGGGACTAGCGGGAAGGCAGATACGCAGTATTTT.